The present T cell receptor beta chain was sequenced within a study of CD8 T cells in Susac syndrome. Whole-study findings and limits: As acknowledged by the study, its TCR sequencing and HLA analysis included a relatively small number of individuals.

V was cut by 1 base and J by 2 bases, with 10 bases left in between. Germline values: CDR1 SEHNR, CDR2 FQNEAQ (reference sequence). The CDR3 runs 15 residues. Roughly 0.45 to 1 ug RNA was reverse transcribed with random hexamers. Across 54 Vbeta and 13 Jbeta, immunoSEQ multiplex PCR amplified TCR beta CDR3. MiXCR, applied by TCRdb to the immunoSEQ multiplex PCR reads, yields one record per CDR3 protein. The table has about 440,000 distinct CDR3 sequences, approximately 85% seen once; the top ten hold approximately 0.12%. A note on this clonotype: Its specificity is not known.

The authors sequenced TCR beta from blood CD8+ and CD4+ T cells. Those who served as multiple sclerosis controls were treatment-naive patients with stable or active relapsing-remitting disease. Sequenced input: CD8+ T cells from PBMCs. This receptor was obtained from a human donor with multiple sclerosis. The genes are TRBV7-9 and TRBJ2-3; D may be TRBD1 (6 bases). The CDR3 reads CASSLGTAHTDTQYF. CDR3 bases: TGTGCCAGCAGCTTAGGGACAGCCCACACAGATACGCAGTATTTT.